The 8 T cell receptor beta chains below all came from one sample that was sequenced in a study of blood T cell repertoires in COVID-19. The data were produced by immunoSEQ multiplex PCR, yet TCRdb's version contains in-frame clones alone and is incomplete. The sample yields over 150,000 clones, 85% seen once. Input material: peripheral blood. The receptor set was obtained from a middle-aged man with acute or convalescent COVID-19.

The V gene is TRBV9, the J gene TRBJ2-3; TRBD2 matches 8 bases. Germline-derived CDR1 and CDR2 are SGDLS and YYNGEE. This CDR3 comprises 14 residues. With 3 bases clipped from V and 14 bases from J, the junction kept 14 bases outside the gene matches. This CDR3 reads CASSGGGYREVAYF. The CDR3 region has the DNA TGTGCCAGCAGCGGCGGGGGGTACAGGGAGGTTGCGTATTTT.

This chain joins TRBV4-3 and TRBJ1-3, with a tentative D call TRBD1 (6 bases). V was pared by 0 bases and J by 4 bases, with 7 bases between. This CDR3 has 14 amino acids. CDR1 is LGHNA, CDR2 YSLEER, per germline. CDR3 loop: CASSQDRGGNTIYF. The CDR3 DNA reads TGCGCCAGCAGCCAAGACAGGGGAGGAAACACCATATATTTT.

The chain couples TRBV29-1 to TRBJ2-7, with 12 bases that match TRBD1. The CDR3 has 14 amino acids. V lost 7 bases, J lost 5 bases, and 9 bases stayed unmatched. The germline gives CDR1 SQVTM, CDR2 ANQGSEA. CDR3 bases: TGCAGCGCTGACCCGGGGACAGGGGGCCACGAGCAGTACTTC. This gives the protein CSADPGTGGHEQYF.

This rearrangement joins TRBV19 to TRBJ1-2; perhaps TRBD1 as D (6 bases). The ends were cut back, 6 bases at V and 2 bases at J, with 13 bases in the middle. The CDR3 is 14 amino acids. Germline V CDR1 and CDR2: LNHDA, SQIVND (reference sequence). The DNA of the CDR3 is TGTGCCAGTAGGGAGACAGGTCTCAACTATGGCTACACCTTC. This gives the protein CASRETGLNYGYTF.

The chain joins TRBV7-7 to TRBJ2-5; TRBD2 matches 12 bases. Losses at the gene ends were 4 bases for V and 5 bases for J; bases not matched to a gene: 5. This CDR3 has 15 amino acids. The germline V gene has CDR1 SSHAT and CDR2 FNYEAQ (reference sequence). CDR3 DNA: TGTGCCAGCAGCTCCCTAGCGGGGGGGAGGGAGACCCAGTACTTC. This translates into CASSSLAGGRETQYF.

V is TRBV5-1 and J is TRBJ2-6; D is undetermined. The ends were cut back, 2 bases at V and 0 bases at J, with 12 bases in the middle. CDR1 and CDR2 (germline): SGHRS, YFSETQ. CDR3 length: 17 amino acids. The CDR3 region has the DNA TGCGCCAGCAGCTTAACCCCCCATAGCTCTGGGGCCAACGTCCTGACTTTC. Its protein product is CASSLTPHSSGANVLTF.

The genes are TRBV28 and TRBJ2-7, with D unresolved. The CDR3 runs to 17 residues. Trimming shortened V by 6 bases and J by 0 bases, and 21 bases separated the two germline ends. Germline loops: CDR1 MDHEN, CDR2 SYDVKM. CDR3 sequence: CASRPSVWPFTSYEQYF. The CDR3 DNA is TGTGCCAGCAGGCCCAGCGTCTGGCCTTTTACCTCCTACGAGCAGTACTTC.

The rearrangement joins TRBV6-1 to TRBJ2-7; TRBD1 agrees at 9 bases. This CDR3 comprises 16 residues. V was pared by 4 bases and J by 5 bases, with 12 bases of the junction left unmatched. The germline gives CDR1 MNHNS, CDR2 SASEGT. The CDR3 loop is CASSGWIGTGRNEQYF. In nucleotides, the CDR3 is TGTGCCAGCAGTGGATGGATTGGGACAGGGCGGAACGAGCAGTACTTC.